This is a list of T cell receptor beta chains from one sample in a study of graft-versus-host responses after intestinal transplantation. Profiled with immunoSEQ multiplex PCR; TCRdb holds only in-frame clones, not every one. This table holds about 130,000 clones, about 90% found once. These receptors lack a known antigen. The sequencing here drew on unstimulated CD4+ T cells sorted from spleen or lymph node cells, taken before intestinal transplant. The receptor set was obtained from a human donor who received an intestinal transplant. Each CDR3 is given with its conserved first and last residue. A D gene is named only where the DNA matches it firmly. Size tells how often a clone was seen (once, few, many) or the class of an expanded clone, and some rows leave it out.

J gene,D gene,clone size,V gene,CDR3 DNA,CDR3 protein
TRBJ1-2,-,-,TRBV30,TGTGCCTGGAAAATCGGCGCCGTGGGAACCTTC,CAWKIGAVGTF
TRBJ2-2,TRBD2,-,TRBV5-1,TGCGCCAGCAGCCTTAGCGGGATGAACACCGGGGAGCTGTTTTTT,CASSLSGMNTGELFF
TRBJ2-2,TRBD2,-,TRBV11-3,TGTGCCAGCAGTCTAGCGGACACCGGGGAGCTGTTTTTT,CASSLADTGELFF
TRBJ1-1,TRBD1,-,TRBV6-5,TGTGCCAGCAGTTTGGACAGGGGGCGGACTGAAGCTTTCTTT,CASSLDRGRTEAFF
TRBJ2-7,TRBD1,few,TRBV5-8,TGTGCCAGCAGCTGGACAGGGGTTGAAAACTACGAGCAGTACTTC,CASSWTGVENYEQYF
TRBJ1-1,-,-,TRBV6-5,TGTGCCAGCAGTTGGCTCCAGAACACTGAAGCTTTCTTT,CASSWLQNTEAFF
TRBJ2-1,TRBD2,-,TRBV19,TGTGCCAGTAGTTTAAACCGGGACTATTACAATGAGCAGTTCTTC,CASSLNRDYYNEQFF
TRBJ2-7,TRBD2,-,TRBV7-2,TGTGCCAGCAGCTTAGGGCGGGAGCGATACGAGCAGTACTTC,CASSLGRERYEQYF
TRBJ1-2,-,-,TRBV7-2,TGTGCCAGCAGCTTAGGAGGAGGGACGCAATACTATGGCTACACCTTC,CASSLGGGTQYYGYTF
TRBJ2-7,-,-,TRBV6-5,TGTGCCAGTTCTATGCCAGACAAAGCCTACGAGCAGTACTTC,CASSMPDKAYEQYF
TRBJ1-5,-,-,TRBV5-6,TGTGCCAGCAGCCTCGGGGAGGGTAGCAATCAGCCCCAGCATTTT,CASSLGEGSNQPQHF
TRBJ1-1,-,-,TRBV5-1,TGCGCCAGCAGCTTGGTCGGGACGGCGAACACTGAAGCTTTCTTT,CASSLVGTANTEAFF
TRBJ1-2,-,-,TRBV28,TGTGCCAGCAGTTTATTAGTTAACTATGGCTACACCTTC,CASSLLVNYGYTF